This TCR beta chain was sequenced during a study of T cells in Graves' hyperthyroidism and ophthalmopathy. Amplification yielded TCR beta CDR3 regions, with RNA transcripts as the source. TCR CDR3 underwent first-round RT-PCR with the HTBI primer set. MiXCR, applied by TCRdb to the multiplex PCR reads, yields one record per CDR3 protein. The repertoire holds about 300,000 distinct CDR3 sequences, roughly a fifth seen once, with just under 40% in the top ten. This clonotype came up many times. Germline V CDR1 and CDR2: SGHTA, FQGTGA. CDR3 length: 15 residues. Trimming left V 5 bases short and J 4 bases short, with 15 bases between.

The genes are TRBV7-3 and TRBJ2-1; D tentatively fits TRBD1 or TRBD2 (5 bases each). This receptor was taken from a man aged 45-65 years with Graves' ophthalmopathy. The material sequenced was blood. The CDR3 DNA reads TGTGCCAGCAGCCCCGGGGCTAGCTTATACAATGAGCAGTTCTTC. Protein: CASSPGASLYNEQFF.